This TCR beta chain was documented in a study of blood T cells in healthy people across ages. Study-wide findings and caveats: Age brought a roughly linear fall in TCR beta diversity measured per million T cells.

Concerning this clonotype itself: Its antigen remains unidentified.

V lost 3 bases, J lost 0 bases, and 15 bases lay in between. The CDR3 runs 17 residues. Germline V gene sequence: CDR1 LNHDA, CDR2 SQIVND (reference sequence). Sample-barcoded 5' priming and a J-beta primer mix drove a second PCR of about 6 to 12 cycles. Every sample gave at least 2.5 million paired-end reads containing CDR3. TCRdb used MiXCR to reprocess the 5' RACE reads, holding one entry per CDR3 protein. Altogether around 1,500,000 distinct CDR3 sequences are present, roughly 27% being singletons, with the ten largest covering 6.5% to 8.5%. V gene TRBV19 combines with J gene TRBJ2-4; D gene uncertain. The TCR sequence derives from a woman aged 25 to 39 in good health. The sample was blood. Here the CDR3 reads CASSMYRSDVAKNIQYF. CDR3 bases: TGTGCCAGTAGTATGTATCGGAGCGACGTAGCCAAAAACATTCAGTACTTC.